This is a list of T cell receptor beta chains from one sample in a study of cytomegalovirus exposure and HLA in healthy donors. Some clones are missing from TCRdb's copy, which holds only in-frame ones; the method was immunoSEQ multiplex PCR. The sample has 140,000 to 150,000 clones; about 81% are singletons. Sequencing used PBMCs. The receptors derive from a man younger than 40 in good health and CMV-seronegative. Both conserved end residues are part of each CDR3. Each record gives: V gene, clone size, J gene, D gene, CDR3 DNA, CDR3 protein. D genes are given only for firm matches. Expanded clones get a size class; other rows say once, few or many, or leave the size out.

V gene: TRBV28
clone size: few
J gene: TRBJ1-2
D gene: -
CDR3 DNA: TGTGCCAGCAGTTTGGGACGGGGGGATGGCTACACCTTC
CDR3 protein: CASSLGRGDGYTF

V gene: TRBV2
clone size: -
J gene: TRBJ1-1
D gene: -
CDR3 DNA: TGTGCCAGCAGTGAGCAGGGAAACACTGAAGCTTTCTTT
CDR3 protein: CASSEQGNTEAFF

V gene: TRBV18
clone size: -
J gene: TRBJ2-3
D gene: -
CDR3 DNA: TGTGCCAGCTCACCGTACACAGATACGCAGTATTTT
CDR3 protein: CASSPYTDTQYF

V gene: TRBV18
clone size: -
J gene: TRBJ2-5
D gene: TRBD1
CDR3 DNA: TGTGCCAGCTCACCGGGAAGGACAGGGGCAGAGACCCAGTACTTC
CDR3 protein: CASSPGRTGAETQYF

V gene: TRBV30
clone size: few
J gene: TRBJ1-3
D gene: -
CDR3 DNA: TGTGCCTGGAGTGGTTGGAGGCCTCAGACGTCCCTTGCCGCTTCTGGAAACACCATATATTTT
CDR3 protein: CAWSGWRPQTSLAASGNTIYF

V gene: TRBV19
clone size: -
J gene: TRBJ1-2
D gene: TRBD1
CDR3 DNA: TGTGCCAGTAGTATTGGGACAGGGTTTGGCTACACCTTC
CDR3 protein: CASSIGTGFGYTF

V gene: TRBV5-1
clone size: -
J gene: TRBJ2-7
D gene: -
CDR3 DNA: TGCGCCAGCAGCCCGGCGGGTAGCTCCTACGAGCAGTACTTC
CDR3 protein: CASSPAGSSYEQYF

V gene: TRBV7-8
clone size: -
J gene: TRBJ1-1
D gene: -
CDR3 DNA: TGTGCCAGCAGCTTAGGGCAGGCTTCCACTGAAGCTTTCTTT
CDR3 protein: CASSLGQASTEAFF

V gene: TRBV28
clone size: -
J gene: TRBJ1-2
D gene: -
CDR3 DNA: TGTGCCAGCAGACAATCGGGGGTCTATGGCTACACCTTC
CDR3 protein: CASRQSGVYGYTF

V gene: TRBV7-9
clone size: -
J gene: TRBJ2-5
D gene: TRBD1
CDR3 DNA: TGTGCCAGCAGCCCGGACAGGGCGCGGGAGACCCAGTACTTC
CDR3 protein: CASSPDRARETQYF

V gene: TRBV5-4
clone size: -
J gene: TRBJ1-2
D gene: TRBD1
CDR3 DNA: TGTGCCAGCAGCTTGATGGACAGGGAATATTATGGCTACACCTTC
CDR3 protein: CASSLMDREYYGYTF

V gene: TRBV28
clone size: -
J gene: TRBJ2-2
D gene: TRBD2
CDR3 DNA: TGTGCCAGCAATCCGGGAGGGAACACCGGGGAGCTGTTTTTT
CDR3 protein: CASNPGGNTGELFF

V gene: TRBV15
clone size: few
J gene: TRBJ2-3
D gene: -
CDR3 DNA: TGTGCCACCAGCAGAGGGACAGCTAGCACAGATACGCAGTATTTT
CDR3 protein: CATSRGTASTDTQYF

V gene: TRBV6-1
clone size: once
J gene: TRBJ1-3
D gene: TRBD1
CDR3 DNA: TGTGCCAGCAGGCTTGGGACAGGGATCGGAAACACCATATATTTT
CDR3 protein: CASRLGTGIGNTIYF

V gene: TRBV13
clone size: -
J gene: TRBJ2-3
D gene: -
CDR3 DNA: TGTGCCAGCAGCTTAAGTAGGGGCCTACTGGCGGGGCGCCCCCGGGGCACAGATACGCAGTATTTT
CDR3 protein: CASSLSRGLLAGRPRGTDTQYF

V gene: TRBV10-2
clone size: -
J gene: TRBJ2-3
D gene: TRBD2
CDR3 DNA: TGCGCCAGCAGTTCGGGAGGACCCGATACGCAGTATTTT
CDR3 protein: CASSSGGPDTQYF

V gene: TRBV29-1
clone size: -
J gene: TRBJ2-2
D gene: -
CDR3 DNA: TGCAGCGTTCGAAGCTGGTCGATGGAAGGGGACACCGGGGAGCTGTTTTTT
CDR3 protein: CSVRSWSMEGDTGELFF

V gene: TRBV5-1
clone size: -
J gene: TRBJ2-7
D gene: TRBD2
CDR3 DNA: TGCGCCAGCCGTGGGGAGGGCGAGCAGTACTTC
CDR3 protein: CASRGEGEQYF

V gene: TRBV21-1
clone size: once
J gene: TRBJ2-7
D gene: -
CDR3 DNA: TGTGCCAGCAGCAAAGCAGGCGCGGGAGGTTACGAGCAGTACTTC
CDR3 protein: CASSKAGAGGYEQYF

V gene: TRBV27
clone size: few
J gene: TRBJ2-1
D gene: TRBD2
CDR3 DNA: TGTGCCAGCAGTTTTTCACACCGTAGCGGGGGTCTCCTCATGGGGCAGTTCTTC
CDR3 protein: CASSFSHRSGGLLMGQFF

V gene: TRBV6-1
clone size: -
J gene: TRBJ1-5
D gene: -
CDR3 DNA: TGTGCCAGCAGTGAATTTTACCGACAGTTAGATCAGCCCCAGCATTTT
CDR3 protein: CASSEFYRQLDQPQHF

V gene: TRBV6-6
clone size: few
J gene: TRBJ1-2
D gene: TRBD1
CDR3 DNA: TGTGCCAGCAGTTTCCCGGGACAGGGCTATGGCTACACCTTC
CDR3 protein: CASSFPGQGYGYTF

V gene: TRBV15
clone size: -
J gene: TRBJ1-4
D gene: -
CDR3 DNA: TGTGCCACCAGCAGCCACAGGGTTGAAAAACTGTTTTTT
CDR3 protein: CATSSHRVEKLFF

V gene: TRBV19
clone size: once
J gene: TRBJ1-5
D gene: -
CDR3 DNA: TGTGCCAGTAGCTCAGGGTGGAATCAGCCCCAGCATTTT
CDR3 protein: CASSSGWNQPQHF

V gene: TRBV5-6
clone size: -
J gene: TRBJ2-3
D gene: TRBD1
CDR3 DNA: TGTGCCAGCAGCGAAGTAGGGACAGGGGACACAGATACGCAGTATTTT
CDR3 protein: CASSEVGTGDTDTQYF

V gene: TRBV28
clone size: -
J gene: TRBJ1-4
D gene: -
CDR3 DNA: TGTGCCAGCAGTTTATTCCGAGGGGGGGATGAAAAACTGTTTTTT
CDR3 protein: CASSLFRGGDEKLFF

V gene: TRBV19
clone size: -
J gene: TRBJ2-5
D gene: TRBD1
CDR3 DNA: TGTGCCAGTAGTAGACAGGGGGTGGGGGAGACCCAGTACTTC
CDR3 protein: CASSRQGVGETQYF

V gene: TRBV5-1
clone size: -
J gene: TRBJ2-5
D gene: -
CDR3 DNA: TGCGCCAGCAGCCCCTCCCAAGGAGGAGTCGGGAACTTC
CDR3 protein: CASSPSQGGVGNF

V gene: TRBV6-6
clone size: -
J gene: TRBJ2-7
D gene: TRBD1
CDR3 DNA: TGTGCCAGCAGCGAGGACAGGGGCGAGCAGTACTTC
CDR3 protein: CASSEDRGEQYF

V gene: TRBV6-1
clone size: -
J gene: TRBJ2-5
D gene: TRBD1
CDR3 DNA: TGTGCCAGCAGTGAGGGGACAGGGCGGCAAGAGACCCAGTACTTC
CDR3 protein: CASSEGTGRQETQYF

V gene: TRBV5-4
clone size: -
J gene: TRBJ1-3
D gene: -
CDR3 DNA: TGTGCCAGCAGCCCCGGACAGAAGGACACCATATATTTT
CDR3 protein: CASSPGQKDTIYF

V gene: TRBV6-1
clone size: -
J gene: TRBJ2-7
D gene: TRBD1
CDR3 DNA: TGTGCCAGCAGTGCGGAGGGACAGGGCTACGAGCAGTACTTC
CDR3 protein: CASSAEGQGYEQYF

V gene: TRBV5-1
clone size: few
J gene: TRBJ1-1
D gene: -
CDR3 DNA: TGCGCCAGCAGCTTGGGAGGAAACACTGAAGCTTTCTTT
CDR3 protein: CASSLGGNTEAFF

V gene: TRBV11-3
clone size: -
J gene: TRBJ2-1
D gene: -
CDR3 DNA: TGTGCCAGCAGCTTAGGGGAGCGGCTCTTACCGGATGAGCAGTTCTTC
CDR3 protein: CASSLGERLLPDEQFF

V gene: TRBV27
clone size: few
J gene: TRBJ2-7
D gene: TRBD2
CDR3 DNA: TGTGCCAGCAGTTTATCTGCTAGCGGGAGGTACGAGCAGTACTTC
CDR3 protein: CASSLSASGRYEQYF

V gene: TRBV15
clone size: -
J gene: TRBJ1-2
D gene: -
CDR3 DNA: TGTGCCACCAGCAGAGGGCGGAACTATGGCTACACCTTC
CDR3 protein: CATSRGRNYGYTF

V gene: TRBV6-6
clone size: -
J gene: TRBJ2-1
D gene: TRBD2
CDR3 DNA: TGTGCCAGCAGTCTGGGGGGGACTAGCGGGCTAACGTGGTTCTTC
CDR3 protein: CASSLGGTSGLTWFF

V gene: TRBV4-1
clone size: -
J gene: TRBJ1-2
D gene: -
CDR3 DNA: TGCGCCAGCAGCCAAGAGGGACACCTTGGCTACACCTTC
CDR3 protein: CASSQEGHLGYTF

V gene: TRBV7-8
clone size: -
J gene: TRBJ1-6
D gene: -
CDR3 DNA: TGTGCCAGCAGCCTCTCAGACAGTCTCTCACCCCTCCACTTT
CDR3 protein: CASSLSDSLSPLHF

V gene: TRBV10-3
clone size: -
J gene: TRBJ2-7
D gene: TRBD2
CDR3 DNA: TGTGCCATCAGTGAGGAGCCCACTAGCGGGGGGCGTCAGGGGCAGTACTTC
CDR3 protein: CAISEEPTSGGRQGQYF